This TCR beta chain is drawn from a study of blood T cell repertoires in COVID-19. This CDR3 spans 15 amino acids. V shed 5 bases and J 4 bases; nucleotides not matched to a gene: 4. Per the germline V gene, CDR1 is SEHNR and CDR2 is FQNEAQ (reference sequence). Methods used by the authors: From reference gene primer amplification, estimates of nucleated cell counts were derived. Clones were sequenced by immunoSEQ multiplex PCR, and TCRdb holds only the in-frame ones, with some missing. V, J and clone size reflect that table, while D and trimming were determined from the DNA. The sample has some 300,000 clones; about 88% are singletons.

This TCR was recovered from a woman in her sixties in a cohort exposed to, infected with or recovered from COVID-19 (not recorded which). This chain connects TRBV7-9 to TRBJ2-1, with 11 bases that match TRBD2. Input material: PBMCs or T cells enriched from blood (not recorded which). The CDR3 reads CASSPGTSGYNEQFF. The CDR3 DNA is TGTGCCAGCAGCCCCGGGACTAGCGGTTACAATGAGCAGTTCTTC.